This T cell receptor beta chain emerged from a study of Ad26.COV2.S vaccination and SARS-CoV-2 variants. Background on the study: Administration of Ad26.COV2.S was intramuscular, either once or twice 56 days apart. General study results and limits: Vaccinees and placebo recipients showed similar non-spike TCR breadth. While placebo recipients had lower spike-specific TCR breadth, vaccine recipients had more. Analyses of TCR breadth and depth may have underestimated total T cell responses.

Points on this clone: Its antigen is unidentified.

CDR1 is MDHEN and CDR2 is SYDVKM in the germline V gene. V dropped 6 bases and J dropped 1 base, with 10 bases sitting between them. This CDR3 has 14 residues. The method was immunoSEQ multiplex PCR; TCRdb's version includes in-frame clones alone and lacks a portion of them. This table has roughly 350,000 clones, more than 85% appearing once. As to treatment: some 20 received Ad26.COV2.S at low or high dose, single or two shots; 5 received placebo; per-sample allocation not given. Sampling was performed 63 days after the first vaccine or placebo injection. The chain links TRBV28 to TRBJ2-4; D uncertain. The clonotype originates from a person between 18 and 60 years old who received the Ad26.COV2.S COVID-19 vaccine or a placebo. The source was peripheral blood, collected in a trial of Ad26.COV2.S vaccine versus placebo. The CDR3 DNA sequence: TGTGCCAGCAGCCCCAATTATGCCAAAAACATTCAGTACTTC. This gives the protein CASSPNYAKNIQYF.